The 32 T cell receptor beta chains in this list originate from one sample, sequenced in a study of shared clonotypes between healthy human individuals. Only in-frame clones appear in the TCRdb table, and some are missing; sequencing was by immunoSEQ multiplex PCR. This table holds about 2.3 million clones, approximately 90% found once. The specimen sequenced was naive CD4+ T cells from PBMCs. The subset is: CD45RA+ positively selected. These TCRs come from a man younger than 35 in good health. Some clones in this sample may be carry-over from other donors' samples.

The CDR3 spells CASSDRKATDTQYF. CDR3 in DNA: TGTGCCAGCAGTGACCGGAAGGCGACGGATACGCAGTATTTT. The rearrangement joins TRBV2 to TRBJ2-3, with D unclear. Looked up from germline, CDR1 is SNHLY and CDR2 is FYNNEI. The ends were cut back, 3 bases at V and 6 bases at J, with 13 bases in the middle. This CDR3 is built from 14 residues.

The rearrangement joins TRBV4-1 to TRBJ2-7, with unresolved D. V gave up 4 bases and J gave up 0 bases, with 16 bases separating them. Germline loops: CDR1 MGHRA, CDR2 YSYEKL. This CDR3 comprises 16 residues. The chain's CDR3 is CASSPRSQKSSYEQYF. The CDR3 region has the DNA TGCGCCAGCAGCCCCCGTTCTCAGAAAAGCTCCTACGAGCAGTACTTC.

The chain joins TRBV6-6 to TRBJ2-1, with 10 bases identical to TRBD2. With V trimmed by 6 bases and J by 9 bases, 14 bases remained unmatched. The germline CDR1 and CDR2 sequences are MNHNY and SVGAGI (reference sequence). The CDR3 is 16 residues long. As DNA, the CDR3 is TGTGCCAGCAGCGAGATGACTAGCGGGCCCCGCGGTGAGCAGTTCTTC. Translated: CASSEMTSGPRGEQFF.

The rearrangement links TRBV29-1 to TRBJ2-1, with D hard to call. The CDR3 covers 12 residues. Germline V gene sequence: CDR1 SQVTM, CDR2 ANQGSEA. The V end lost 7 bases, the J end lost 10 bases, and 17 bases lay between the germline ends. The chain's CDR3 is CSGKIAPNEQFF. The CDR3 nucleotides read TGCAGCGGGAAAATTGCTCCCAACGAGCAGTTCTTC.

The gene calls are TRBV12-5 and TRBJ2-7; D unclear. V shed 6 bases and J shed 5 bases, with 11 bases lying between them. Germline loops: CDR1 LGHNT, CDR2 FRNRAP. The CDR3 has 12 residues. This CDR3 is CASGTRQDEQYF. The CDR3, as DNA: TGTGCTAGTGGGACGCGGCAGGACGAGCAGTACTTC.

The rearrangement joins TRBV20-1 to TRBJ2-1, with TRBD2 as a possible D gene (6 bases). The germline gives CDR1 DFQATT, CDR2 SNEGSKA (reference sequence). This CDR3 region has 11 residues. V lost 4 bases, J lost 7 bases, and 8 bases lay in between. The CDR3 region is CSATSENEQFF. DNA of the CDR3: TGCAGTGCTACTAGCGAGAATGAGCAGTTCTTC.

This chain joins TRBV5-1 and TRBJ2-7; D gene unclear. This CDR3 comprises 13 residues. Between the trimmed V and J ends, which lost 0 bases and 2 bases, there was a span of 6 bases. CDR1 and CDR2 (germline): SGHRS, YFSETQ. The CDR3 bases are TGCGCCAGCAGCTTGGCAATCGCCTACGAGCAGTACTTC. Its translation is CASSLAIAYEQYF.

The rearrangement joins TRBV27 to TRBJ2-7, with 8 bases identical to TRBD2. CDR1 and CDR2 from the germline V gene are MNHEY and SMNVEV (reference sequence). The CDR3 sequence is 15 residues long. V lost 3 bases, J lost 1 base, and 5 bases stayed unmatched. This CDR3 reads CASSFITSGSYEQYF. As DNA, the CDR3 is TGTGCCAGCAGTTTTATCACTAGCGGATCCTACGAGCAGTACTTC.

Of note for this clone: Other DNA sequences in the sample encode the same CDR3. CDR3 nucleotide sequence: TGTGCCAGCAGTTTGAGGGGCTATGGCTACACCTTC. Its protein is CASSLRGYGYTF. V usage is TRBV27 and J usage is TRBJ1-2; a possible D gene is TRBD1 (5 bases). From germline, CDR1 is MNHEY and CDR2 SMNVEV (reference sequence). Trimming shortened V by 3 bases and J by 4 bases, and 6 bases separated the two germline ends. There are 12 residues in the CDR3.

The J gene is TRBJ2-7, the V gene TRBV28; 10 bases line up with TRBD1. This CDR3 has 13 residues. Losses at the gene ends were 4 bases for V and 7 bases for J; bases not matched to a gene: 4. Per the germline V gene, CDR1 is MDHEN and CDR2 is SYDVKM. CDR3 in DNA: TGTGCCAGCAGTTCCCGGGACAGGGGAGAGCAGTACTTC. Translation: CASSSRDRGEQYF. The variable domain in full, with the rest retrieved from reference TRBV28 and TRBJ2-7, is DVKVTQSSRYLVKRTGEKVFLECVQDMDHENMFWYRQDPGLGLRLIYFSYDVKMKEKGDIPEGYSVSREKKERFSLILESASTNQTSMYLCASSSRDRGEQYFGPGTRLTVT.

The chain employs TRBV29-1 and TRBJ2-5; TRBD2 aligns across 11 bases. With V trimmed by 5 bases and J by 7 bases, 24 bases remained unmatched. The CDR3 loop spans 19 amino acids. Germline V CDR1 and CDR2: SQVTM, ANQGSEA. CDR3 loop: CSVLELGGTSGPLGRTQYF. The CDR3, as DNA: TGCAGCGTTCTCGAGCTAGGGGGGACTAGCGGCCCACTTGGGAGGACCCAGTACTTC.

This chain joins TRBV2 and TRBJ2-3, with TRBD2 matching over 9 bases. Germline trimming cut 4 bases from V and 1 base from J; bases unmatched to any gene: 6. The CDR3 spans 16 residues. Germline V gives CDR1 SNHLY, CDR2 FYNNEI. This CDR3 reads CASSGIAGEGTDTQYF. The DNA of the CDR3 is TGTGCCAGCAGTGGGATAGCGGGAGAGGGCACAGATACGCAGTATTTT.

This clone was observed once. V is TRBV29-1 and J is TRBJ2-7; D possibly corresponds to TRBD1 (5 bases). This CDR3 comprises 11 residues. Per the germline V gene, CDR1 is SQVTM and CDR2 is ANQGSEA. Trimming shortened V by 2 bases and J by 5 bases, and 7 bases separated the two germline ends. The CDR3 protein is CSVENRNEQYF. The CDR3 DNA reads TGCAGCGTTGAAAACAGGAACGAGCAGTACTTC.

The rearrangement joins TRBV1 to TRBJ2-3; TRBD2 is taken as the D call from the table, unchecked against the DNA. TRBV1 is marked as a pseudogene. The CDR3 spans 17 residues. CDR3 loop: CTSSPHASGRAADTQYF. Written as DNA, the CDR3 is TGCACCAGCAGCCCCCACGCGAGCGGGAGGGCAGCAGATACGCAGTATTTT.

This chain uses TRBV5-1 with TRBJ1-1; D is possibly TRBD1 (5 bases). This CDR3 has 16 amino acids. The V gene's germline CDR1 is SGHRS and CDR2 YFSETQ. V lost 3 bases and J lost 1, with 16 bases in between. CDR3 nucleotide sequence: TGCGCCAGCAGCTCCGGCCCGGGGACGGGGAACACTGAAGCTTTCTTT. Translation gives CASSSGPGTGNTEAFF.

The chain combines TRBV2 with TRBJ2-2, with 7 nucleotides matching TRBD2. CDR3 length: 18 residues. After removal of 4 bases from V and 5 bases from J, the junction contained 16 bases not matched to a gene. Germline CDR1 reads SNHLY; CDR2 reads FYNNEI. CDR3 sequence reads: CASSGDSRAGRRTGELFF. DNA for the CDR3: TGTGCCAGCAGTGGAGATTCCAGAGCGGGAAGGCGAACCGGGGAGCTGTTTTTT.

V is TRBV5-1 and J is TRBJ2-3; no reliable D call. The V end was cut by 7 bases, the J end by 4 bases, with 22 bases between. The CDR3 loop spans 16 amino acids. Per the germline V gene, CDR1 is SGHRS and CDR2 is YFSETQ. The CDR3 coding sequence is TGCGCCAGCGACCCCAAGGGCCAGGCTCCATCAGATACGCAGTATTTT. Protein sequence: CASDPKGQAPSDTQYF.

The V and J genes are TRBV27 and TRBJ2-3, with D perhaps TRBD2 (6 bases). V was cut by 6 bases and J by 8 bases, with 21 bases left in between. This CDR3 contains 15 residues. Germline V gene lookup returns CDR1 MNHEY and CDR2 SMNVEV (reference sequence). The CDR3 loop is CASRPGGTVPRTQYF. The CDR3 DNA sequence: TGTGCCAGCAGGCCCGGGGGAACAGTTCCCCGTACGCAGTATTTT.

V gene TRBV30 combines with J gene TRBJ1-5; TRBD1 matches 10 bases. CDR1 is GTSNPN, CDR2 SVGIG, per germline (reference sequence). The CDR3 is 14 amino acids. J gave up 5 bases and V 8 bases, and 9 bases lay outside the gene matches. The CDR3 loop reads CAGGTGERDQPQHF. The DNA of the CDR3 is TGTGCCGGAGGGACAGGGGAAAGAGATCAGCCCCAGCATTTT. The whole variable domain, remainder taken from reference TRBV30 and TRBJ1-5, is SQTIHQWPATLVQPVGSPLSLECTVEGTSNPNLYWYRQAAGRGLQLLFYSVGIGQISSEVPQNLSASRPQDRQFILSSKKLLLSDSGFYLCAGGTGERDQPQHFGDGTRLSIL.

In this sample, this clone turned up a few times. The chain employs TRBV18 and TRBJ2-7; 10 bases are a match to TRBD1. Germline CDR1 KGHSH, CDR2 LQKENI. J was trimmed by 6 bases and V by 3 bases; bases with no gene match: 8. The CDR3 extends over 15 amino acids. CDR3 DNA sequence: TGTGCCAGCTCACCCCAGGGGACAGGGGAAAGCGAGCAGTACTTC. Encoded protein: CASSPQGTGESEQYF.

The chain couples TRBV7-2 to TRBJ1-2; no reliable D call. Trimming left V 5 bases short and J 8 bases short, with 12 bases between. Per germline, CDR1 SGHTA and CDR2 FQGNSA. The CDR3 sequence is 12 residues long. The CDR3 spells CASSPPAGGYTF. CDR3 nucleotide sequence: TGTGCCAGCAGCCCACCGGCCGGGGGCTACACCTTC. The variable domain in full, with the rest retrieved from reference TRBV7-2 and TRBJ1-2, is GAGVSQSPSNKVTEKGKDVELRCDPISGHTALYWYRQSLGQGLEFLIYFQGNSAPDKSGLPSDRFSAERTGGSVSTLTIQRTQQEDSAVYLCASSPPAGGYTFGSGTRLTVV.

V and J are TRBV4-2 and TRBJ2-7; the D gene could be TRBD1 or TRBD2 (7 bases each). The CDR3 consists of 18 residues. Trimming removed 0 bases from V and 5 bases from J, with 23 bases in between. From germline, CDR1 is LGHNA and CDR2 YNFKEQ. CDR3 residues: CASSQDPIAGGGFHEQYF. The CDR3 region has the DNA TGTGCCAGCAGCCAAGATCCCATAGCAGGGGGAGGGTTCCACGAGCAGTACTTC.

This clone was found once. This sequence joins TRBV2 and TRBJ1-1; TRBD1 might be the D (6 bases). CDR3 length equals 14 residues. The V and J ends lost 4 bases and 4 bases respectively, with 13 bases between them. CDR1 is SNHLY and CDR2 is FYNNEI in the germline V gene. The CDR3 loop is CASSAKGGVTEAFF. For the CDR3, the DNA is TGTGCCAGCAGTGCAAAGGGGGGGGTCACTGAAGCTTTCTTT.

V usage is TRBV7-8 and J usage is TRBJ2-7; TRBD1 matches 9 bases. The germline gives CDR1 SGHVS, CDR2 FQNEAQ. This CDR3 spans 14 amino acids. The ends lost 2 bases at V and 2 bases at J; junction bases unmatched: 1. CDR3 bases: TGTGCCAGCAGCTTACGGGACAGGGCCTACGAGCAGTACTTC. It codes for CASSLRDRAYEQYF. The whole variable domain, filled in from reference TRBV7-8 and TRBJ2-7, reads GAGVSQSPRYKVAKRGQDVALRCDPISGHVSLFWYQQALGQGPEFLTYFQNEAQLDKSGLPSDRFFAERPEGSVSTLKIQRTQQEDSAVYLCASSLRDRAYEQYFGPGTRLTVT.

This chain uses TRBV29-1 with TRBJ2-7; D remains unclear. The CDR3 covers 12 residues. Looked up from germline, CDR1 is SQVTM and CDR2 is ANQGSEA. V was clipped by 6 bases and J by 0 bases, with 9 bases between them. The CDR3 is CSVTGSSYEQYF. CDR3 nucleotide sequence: TGCAGCGTAACTGGCAGCTCCTACGAGCAGTACTTC.

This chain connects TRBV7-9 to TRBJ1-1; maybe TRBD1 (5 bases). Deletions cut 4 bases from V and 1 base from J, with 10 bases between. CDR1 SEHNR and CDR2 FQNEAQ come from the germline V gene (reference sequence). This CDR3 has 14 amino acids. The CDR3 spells CASSYSGGNTEAFF. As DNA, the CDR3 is TGTGCCAGCAGCTACAGCGGGGGGAACACTGAAGCTTTCTTT.

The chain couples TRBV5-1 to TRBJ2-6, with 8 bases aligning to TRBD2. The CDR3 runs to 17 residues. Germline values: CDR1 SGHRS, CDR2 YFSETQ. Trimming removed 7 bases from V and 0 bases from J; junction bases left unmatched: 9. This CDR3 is CASHTSGGVSGANVLTF. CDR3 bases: TGCGCCAGCCACACTAGCGGAGGCGTCTCTGGGGCCAACGTCCTGACTTTC.

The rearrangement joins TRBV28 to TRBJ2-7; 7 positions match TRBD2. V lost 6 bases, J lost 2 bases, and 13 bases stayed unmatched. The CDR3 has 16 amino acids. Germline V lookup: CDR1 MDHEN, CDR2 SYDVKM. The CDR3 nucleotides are TGTGCCAGCAGCCCCTGGGACGTGGGGGGGGCCTACGAGCAGTACTTC. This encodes CASSPWDVGGAYEQYF.

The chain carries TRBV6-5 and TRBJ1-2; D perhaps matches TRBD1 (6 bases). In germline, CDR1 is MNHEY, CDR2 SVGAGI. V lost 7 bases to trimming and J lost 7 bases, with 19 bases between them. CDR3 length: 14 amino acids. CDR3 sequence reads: CASNRDAGHGGYTF. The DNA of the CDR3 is TGTGCCAGCAACCGGGACGCGGGACATGGTGGCTACACCTTC.

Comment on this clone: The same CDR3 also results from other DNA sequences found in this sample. The CDR3 DNA is TGTGCCAGCAGCCAGGGGCTAGCGGGCTCCTACGAGCAGTACTTC. Residues: CASSQGLAGSYEQYF. The chain has TRBV4-2 and TRBJ2-7; 8 nucleotides match TRBD2. Germline V lookup: CDR1 LGHNA, CDR2 YNFKEQ. V gave up 3 bases and J gave up 0 bases; unmatched junction bases: 4. The CDR3 has 15 amino acids.

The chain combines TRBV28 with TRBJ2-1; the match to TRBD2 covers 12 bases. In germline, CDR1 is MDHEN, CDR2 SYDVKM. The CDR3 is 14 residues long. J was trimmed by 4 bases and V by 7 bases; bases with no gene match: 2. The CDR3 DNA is TGTGCCAGCAATGGACTAGCGGGGTACAATGAGCAGTTCTTC. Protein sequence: CASNGLAGYNEQFF.

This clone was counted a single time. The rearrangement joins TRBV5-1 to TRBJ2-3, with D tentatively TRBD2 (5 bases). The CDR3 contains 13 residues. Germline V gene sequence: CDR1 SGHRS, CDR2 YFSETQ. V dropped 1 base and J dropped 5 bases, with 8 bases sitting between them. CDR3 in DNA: TGCGCCAGCAGCTTGAACCGGGAAGATACGCAGTATTTT. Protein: CASSLNREDTQYF.